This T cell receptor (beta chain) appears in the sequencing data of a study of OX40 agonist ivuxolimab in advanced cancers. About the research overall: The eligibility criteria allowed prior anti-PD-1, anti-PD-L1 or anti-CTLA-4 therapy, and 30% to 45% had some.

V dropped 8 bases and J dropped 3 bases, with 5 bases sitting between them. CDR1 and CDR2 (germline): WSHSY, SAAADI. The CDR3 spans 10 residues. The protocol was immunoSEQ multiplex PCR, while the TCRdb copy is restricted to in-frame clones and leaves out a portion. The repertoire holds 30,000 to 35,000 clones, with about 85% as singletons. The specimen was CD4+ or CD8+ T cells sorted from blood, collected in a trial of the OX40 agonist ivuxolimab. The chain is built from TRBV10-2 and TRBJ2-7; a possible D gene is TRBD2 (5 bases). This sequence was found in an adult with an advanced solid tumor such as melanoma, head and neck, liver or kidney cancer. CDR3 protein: CASGLYEQYF. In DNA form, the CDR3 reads TGCGCCAGCGGACTCTACGAGCAGTACTTC.